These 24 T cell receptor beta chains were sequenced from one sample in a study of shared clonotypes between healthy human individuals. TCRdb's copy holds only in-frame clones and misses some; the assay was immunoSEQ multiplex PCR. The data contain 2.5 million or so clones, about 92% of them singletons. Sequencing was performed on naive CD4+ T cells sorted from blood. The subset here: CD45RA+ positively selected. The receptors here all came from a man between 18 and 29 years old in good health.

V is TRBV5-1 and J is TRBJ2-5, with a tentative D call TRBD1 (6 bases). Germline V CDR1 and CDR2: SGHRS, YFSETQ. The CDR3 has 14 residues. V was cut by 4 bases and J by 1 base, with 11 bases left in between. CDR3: CASSADRIQETQYF. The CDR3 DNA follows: TGCGCCAGCAGCGCCGACAGGATCCAAGAGACCCAGTACTTC. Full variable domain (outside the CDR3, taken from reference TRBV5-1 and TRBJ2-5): KAGVTQTPRYLIKTRGQQVTLSCSPISGHRSVSWYQQTPGQGLQFLFEYFSETQRNKGNFPGRFSGRQFSNSRSEMNVSTLELGDSALYLCASSADRIQETQYFGPGTRLLVL.

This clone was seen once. Written as DNA, the CDR3 is TGCGCCAGCAGTCCGGGGTTTTTCAATCAGCCCCAGCATTTT. It encodes CASSPGFFNQPQHF. The rearrangement joins TRBV4-1 to TRBJ1-5; no firm D call. Germline values: CDR1 MGHRA, CDR2 YSYEKL. The CDR3 sequence is 14 residues long. The ends were cut back, 6 bases at V and 3 bases at J, with 12 bases in the middle.

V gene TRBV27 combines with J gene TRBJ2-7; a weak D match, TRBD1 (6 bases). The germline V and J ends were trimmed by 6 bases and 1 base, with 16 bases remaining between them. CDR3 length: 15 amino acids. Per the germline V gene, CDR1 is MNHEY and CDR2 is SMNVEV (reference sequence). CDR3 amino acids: CASRLDSSLSYEQYF. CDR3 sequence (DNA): TGTGCCAGCAGATTGGACAGTTCCCTTTCCTACGAGCAGTACTTC.

This chain's CDR3 is CASSLTGTRQETQYF. For the CDR3, the DNA is TGTGCCAGCAGTCTTACAGGGACAAGACAAGAGACCCAGTACTTC. V is TRBV2 and J is TRBJ2-5, with D possibly TRBD1 on 6 matching bases. Germline values: CDR1 SNHLY, CDR2 FYNNEI. V was clipped by 5 bases and J by 2 bases, with 15 bases between them. This CDR3 spans 15 amino acids.

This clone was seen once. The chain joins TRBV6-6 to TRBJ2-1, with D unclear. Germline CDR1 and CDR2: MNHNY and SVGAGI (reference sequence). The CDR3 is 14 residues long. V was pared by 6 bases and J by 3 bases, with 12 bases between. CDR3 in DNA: TGTGCCAGCAGGATGGGGTTAAGCTACAATGAGCAGTTCTTC. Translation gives CASRMGLSYNEQFF.

CDR3 coding DNA: TGTGCCACCAGCAGAGGGGGGACCGCGTGGCGAGAGCAGTACTTC. This encodes CATSRGGTAWREQYF. V gene TRBV15 combines with J gene TRBJ2-7, with D perhaps TRBD1 or TRBD2 (5 bases each). The CDR3 consists of 15 residues. Germline V CDR1 and CDR2: LNHNV, YYDKDF (reference sequence). The V gene lost 1 base and the J gene lost 7 bases, with 17 bases spanning the gap.

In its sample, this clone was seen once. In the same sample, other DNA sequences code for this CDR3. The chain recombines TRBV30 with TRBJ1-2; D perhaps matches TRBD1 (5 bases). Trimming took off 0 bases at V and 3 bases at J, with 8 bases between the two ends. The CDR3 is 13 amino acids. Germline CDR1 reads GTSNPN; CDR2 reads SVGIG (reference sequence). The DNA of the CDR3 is TGTGCCTGGAGTGTAACCAGGGACTATGGCTACACCTTC. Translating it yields CAWSVTRDYGYTF.

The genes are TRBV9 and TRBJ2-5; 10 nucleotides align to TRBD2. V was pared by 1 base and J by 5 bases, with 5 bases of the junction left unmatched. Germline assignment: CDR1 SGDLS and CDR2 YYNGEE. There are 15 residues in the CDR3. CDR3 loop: CASSVKAGGLETQYF. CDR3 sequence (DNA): TGTGCCAGCAGCGTAAAAGCGGGGGGGCTGGAGACCCAGTACTTC.

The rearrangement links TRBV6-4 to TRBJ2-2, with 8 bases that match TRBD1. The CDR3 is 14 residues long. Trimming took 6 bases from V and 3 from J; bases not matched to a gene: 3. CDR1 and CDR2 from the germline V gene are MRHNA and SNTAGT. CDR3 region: CASSVQGDTGELFF. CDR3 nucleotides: TGTGCCAGCAGCGTACAGGGGGACACCGGGGAGCTGTTTTTT.

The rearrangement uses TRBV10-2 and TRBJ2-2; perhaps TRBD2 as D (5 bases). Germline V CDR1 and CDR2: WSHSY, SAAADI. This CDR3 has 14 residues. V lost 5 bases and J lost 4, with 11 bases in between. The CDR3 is CASSSRAGTGELFF. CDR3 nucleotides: TGCGCCAGCAGTTCGAGGGCAGGCACCGGGGAGCTGTTTTTT.

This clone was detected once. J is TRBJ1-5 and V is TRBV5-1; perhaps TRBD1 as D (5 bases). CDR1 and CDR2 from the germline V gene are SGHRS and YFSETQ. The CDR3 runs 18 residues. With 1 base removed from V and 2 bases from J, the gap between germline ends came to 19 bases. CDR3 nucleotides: TGCGCCAGCAGCTTGTGGGGTGGTGGGCAGGGAGGCAATCAGCCCCAGCATTTT. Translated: CASSLWGGGQGGNQPQHF.

The CDR3 coding sequence is TGTGCCTGGAGTGTACTTGAGGTTGGCCAGCCCCAGCATTTT. It yields the protein CAWSVLEVGQPQHF. The rearrangement uses TRBV30 and TRBJ1-5; D is ambiguous. This CDR3 spans 14 amino acids. V dropped 0 bases and J dropped 7 bases, with 13 bases sitting between them. In germline, CDR1 is GTSNPN, CDR2 SVGIG (reference sequence).

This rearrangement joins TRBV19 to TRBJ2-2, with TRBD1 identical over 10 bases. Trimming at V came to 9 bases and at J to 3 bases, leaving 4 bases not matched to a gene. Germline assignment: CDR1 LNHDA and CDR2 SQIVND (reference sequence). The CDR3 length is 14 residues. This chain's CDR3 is CASRTGGYTGELFF. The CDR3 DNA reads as TGTGCCAGCCGGACAGGGGGTTACACCGGGGAGCTGTTTTTT. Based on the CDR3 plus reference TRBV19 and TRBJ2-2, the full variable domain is DGGITQSPKYLFRKEGQNVTLSCEQNLNHDAMYWYRQDPGQGLRLIYYSQIVNDFQKGDIAEGYSVSREKKESFPLTVTSAQKNPTAFYLCASRTGGYTGELFFGEGSRLTVL.

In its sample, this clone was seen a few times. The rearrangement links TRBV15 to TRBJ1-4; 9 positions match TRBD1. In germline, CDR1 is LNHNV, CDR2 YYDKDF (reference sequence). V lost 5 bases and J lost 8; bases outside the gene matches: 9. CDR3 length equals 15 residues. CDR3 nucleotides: TGTGCCACCAGCGAACAGGGGGCAGGGACGGAAAAACTGTTTTTT. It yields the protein CATSEQGAGTEKLFF. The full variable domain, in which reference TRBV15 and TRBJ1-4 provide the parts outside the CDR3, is DAMVIQNPRYQVTQFGKPVTLSCSQTLNHNVMYWYQQKSSQAPKLLFHYYDKDFNNEADTPDNFQSRRPNTSFCFLDIRSPGLGDTAMYLCATSEQGAGTEKLFFGSGTQLSVL.

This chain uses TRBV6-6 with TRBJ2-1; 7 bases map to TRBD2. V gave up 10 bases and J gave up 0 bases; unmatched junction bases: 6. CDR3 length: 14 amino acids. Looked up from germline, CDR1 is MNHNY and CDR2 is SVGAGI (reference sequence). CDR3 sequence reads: CAIRPGGSYNEQFF. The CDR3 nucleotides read TGTGCCATCCGGCCGGGGGGCTCCTACAATGAGCAGTTCTTC.

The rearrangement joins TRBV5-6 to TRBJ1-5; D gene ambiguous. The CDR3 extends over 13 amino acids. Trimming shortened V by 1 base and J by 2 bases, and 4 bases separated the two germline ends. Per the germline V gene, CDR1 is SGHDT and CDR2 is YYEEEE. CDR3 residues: CASSLYRNQPQHF. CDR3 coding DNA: TGTGCCAGCAGCTTGTATCGCAATCAGCCCCAGCATTTT. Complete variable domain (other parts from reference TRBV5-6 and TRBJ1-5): DAGVTQSPTHLIKTRGQQVTLRCSPKSGHDTVSWYQQALGQGPQFIFQYYEEEERQRGNFPDRFSGHQFPNYSSELNVNALLLGDSALYLCASSLYRNQPQHFGDGTRLSIL.

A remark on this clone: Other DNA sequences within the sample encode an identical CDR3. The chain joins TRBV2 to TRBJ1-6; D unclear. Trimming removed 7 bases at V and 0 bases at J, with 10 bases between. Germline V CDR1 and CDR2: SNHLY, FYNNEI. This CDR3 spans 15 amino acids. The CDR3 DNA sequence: TGTGCCAGCACCACAGAGAGCTCCTATAATTCACCCCTCCACTTT. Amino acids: CASTTESSYNSPLHF.

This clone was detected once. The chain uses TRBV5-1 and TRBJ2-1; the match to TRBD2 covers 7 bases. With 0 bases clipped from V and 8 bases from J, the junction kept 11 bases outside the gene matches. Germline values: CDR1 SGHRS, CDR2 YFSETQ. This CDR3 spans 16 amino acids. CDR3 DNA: TGCGCCAGCAGCTTGGAAGTCGGGGGGTATCGCGATGAGCAGTTCTTC. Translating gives CASSLEVGGYRDEQFF.

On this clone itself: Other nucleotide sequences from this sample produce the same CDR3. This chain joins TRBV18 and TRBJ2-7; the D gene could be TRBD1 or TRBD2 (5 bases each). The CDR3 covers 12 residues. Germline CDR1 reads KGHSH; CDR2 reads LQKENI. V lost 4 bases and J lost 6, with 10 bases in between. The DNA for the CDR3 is TGTGCCAGCTCACGGGCTGGGGGCGAGCAGTACTTC. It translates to CASSRAGGEQYF.

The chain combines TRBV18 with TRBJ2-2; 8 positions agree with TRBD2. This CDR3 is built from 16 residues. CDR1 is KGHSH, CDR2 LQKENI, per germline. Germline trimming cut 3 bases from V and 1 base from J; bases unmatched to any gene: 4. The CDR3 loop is CASSPVAGQNTGELFF. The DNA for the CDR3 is TGTGCCAGCTCACCTGTAGCGGGACAGAACACCGGGGAGCTGTTTTTT.

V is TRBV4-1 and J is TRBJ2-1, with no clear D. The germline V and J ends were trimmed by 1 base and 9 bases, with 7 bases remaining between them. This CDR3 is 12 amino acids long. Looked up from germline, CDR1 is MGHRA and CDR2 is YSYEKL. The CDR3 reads CASSQVNREQFF. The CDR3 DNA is TGCGCCAGCAGCCAAGTCAACCGTGAGCAGTTCTTC.

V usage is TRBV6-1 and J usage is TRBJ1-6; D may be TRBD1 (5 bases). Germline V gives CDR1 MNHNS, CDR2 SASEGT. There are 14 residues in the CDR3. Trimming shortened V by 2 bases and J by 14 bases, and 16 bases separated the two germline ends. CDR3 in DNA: TGTGCCAGCAGTGAATTGGGGCCGTGGGGGGCCCTCCACTTT. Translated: CASSELGPWGALHF.

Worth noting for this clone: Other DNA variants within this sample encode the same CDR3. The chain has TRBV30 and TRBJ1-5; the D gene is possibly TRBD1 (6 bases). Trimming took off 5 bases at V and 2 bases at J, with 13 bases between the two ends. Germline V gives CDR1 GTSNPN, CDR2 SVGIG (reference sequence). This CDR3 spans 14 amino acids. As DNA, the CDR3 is TGTGCCTGGTCAAAGGACAGAGGCAATCAGCCCCAGCATTTT. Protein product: CAWSKDRGNQPQHF.

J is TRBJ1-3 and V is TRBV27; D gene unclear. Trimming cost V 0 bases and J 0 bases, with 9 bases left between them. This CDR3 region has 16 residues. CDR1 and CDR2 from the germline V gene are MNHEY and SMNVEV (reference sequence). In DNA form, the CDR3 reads TGTGCCAGCAGTTTATCGAAGGGCCTCTCTGGAAACACCATATATTTT. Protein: CASSLSKGLSGNTIYF.